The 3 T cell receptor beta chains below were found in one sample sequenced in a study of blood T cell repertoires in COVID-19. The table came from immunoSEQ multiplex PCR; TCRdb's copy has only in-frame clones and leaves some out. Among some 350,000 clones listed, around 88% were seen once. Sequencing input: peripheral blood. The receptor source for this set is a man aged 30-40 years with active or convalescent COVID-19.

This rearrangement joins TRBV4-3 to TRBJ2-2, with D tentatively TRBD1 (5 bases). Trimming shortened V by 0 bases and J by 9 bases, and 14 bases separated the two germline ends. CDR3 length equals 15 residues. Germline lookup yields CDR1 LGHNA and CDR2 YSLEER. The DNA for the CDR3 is TGCGCCAGCAGCCAAGATCCGACAACAGGCCGGGAGCTGTTTTTT. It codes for CASSQDPTTGRELFF.

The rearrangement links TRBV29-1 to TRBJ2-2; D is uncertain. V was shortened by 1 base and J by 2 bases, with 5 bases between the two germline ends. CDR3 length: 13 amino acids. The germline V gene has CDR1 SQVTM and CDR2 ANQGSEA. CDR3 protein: CSVEASNTGELFF. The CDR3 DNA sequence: TGCAGCGTTGAAGCCAGTAACACCGGGGAGCTGTTTTTT.

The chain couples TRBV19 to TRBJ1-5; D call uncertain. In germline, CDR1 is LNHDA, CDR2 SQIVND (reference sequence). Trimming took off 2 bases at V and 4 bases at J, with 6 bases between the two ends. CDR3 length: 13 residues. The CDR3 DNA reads TGTGCCAGTAGTATACCCAGAAATCAGCCCCAGCATTTT. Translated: CASSIPRNQPQHF.